The rows below give T cell receptor beta chains drawn from one sample of a study of T cells in tumors after PD-1 blockade. Measured with immunoSEQ multiplex PCR; TCRdb has only the in-frame clones, and not every one. The data contain under 75,000 clones, approximately 79% of them singletons. The source material was PBMCs, sampled after anti-PD-1 treatment. These TCRs come from a human donor with basal cell carcinoma. Each CDR3 is given with its conserved first and last residue. The D gene is left open where the match is weak. A row's size may be missing; if present it is once, few, many or a size class.

>.|TRBV5-5|.|TRBJ1-2
TGTGCCAGCAGCGTAGACTCAGGGGTAGGGGGCTACACCTTC
CASSVDSGVGGYTF
>.|TRBV30|.|TRBJ1-2
TGTGCCTGGAGTATACAGGGACTAAGTGGCTACACCTTC
CAWSIQGLSGYTF
>.|TRBV7-2|.|TRBJ2-7
TGTGCCAGCAGCTTAGCCGGGAGCTCCTACGAGCAGTACTTC
CASSLAGSSYEQYF
>.|TRBV3-1/TRBV3-2|.|TRBJ2-7
TGTGCCAGCAGTGAGGGATACGAGCAGTACTTC
CASSEGYEQYF
>few|TRBV9|.|TRBJ2-6
TGTGCCAGCAGCAAGGGGACTGGGGCCAACGTCCTGACTTTC
CASSKGTGANVLTF
>.|TRBV2|.|TRBJ2-7
TGTGCCAGCAGATTACAGAATTACGAGCAGTACTTC
CASRLQNYEQYF
>.|TRBV2|.|TRBJ1-5
TGTGCCAGCAGTGAAGCGGTGACTCAGCCCCAGCATTTT
CASSEAVTQPQHF
>.|TRBV6-1|.|TRBJ2-3
TGTGCCAGCAGTGATGTTCCCCGGGGCTACACAGATACGCAGTATTTT
CASSDVPRGYTDTQYF
>once|TRBV5-6|TRBD1|TRBJ1-6
TGTGCCAGCAGCTGGGGACAGGGGGATTCACCCCTCCACTTT
CASSWGQGDSPLHF
>.|TRBV6-6|.|TRBJ1-5
TGTGCCAGCAGTTACTCGACCGGGCCGGATCAGCCCCAGCATTTT
CASSYSTGPDQPQHF
>.|TRBV5-1|TRBD1|TRBJ2-7
TGCGCCAGCAGAAGGGGACAGATAGACGAGCAGTACTTC
CASRRGQIDEQYF
>.|TRBV3-1/TRBV3-2|TRBD1|TRBJ2-7
TGTGCCAGCAGCCAAGATTTCGGGACAGGGGGCGGCGAGCAGTACTTC
CASSQDFGTGGGEQYF
>.|TRBV5-1|.|TRBJ1-3
TGCGCCAGCAGCCATACAGCAGGGTCTGGAAACACCATATATTTT
CASSHTAGSGNTIYF
>.|TRBV7-9|TRBD1|TRBJ1-6
TGTGCCAGCAGCCGGACAGGGCCTCAGGCTAATTCACCCCTCCACTTT
CASSRTGPQANSPLHF
>.|TRBV11-3|.|TRBJ2-1
TGTGCCAGCAGCTTAGATCTCGGACGCTACAATGAGCAGTTCTTC
CASSLDLGRYNEQFF
>.|TRBV28|.|TRBJ2-1
TGTGCCAGCAGTCTCAGGGTTGATGAGCAGTTCTTC
CASSLRVDEQFF
>.|TRBV7-2|.|TRBJ1-1
TGTGCCAGCAGCTCAGCCAAATTGGGGGCCCTTGAAGCTTTCTTT
CASSSAKLGALEAFF
>once|TRBV19|TRBD1|TRBJ1-3
TGTGCCAGCAGTGGACAGGGATCCTCTGGAAACACCATATATTTT
CASSGQGSSGNTIYF
>.|TRBV7-8|TRBD2|TRBJ2-5
TGTGCCAGCAGCTTAGGACCTCCGGGACTACAAGAGACCCAGTACTTC
CASSLGPPGLQETQYF
>.|TRBV6-5|TRBD1|TRBJ1-2
TGTGCCAGCAGTTACTCGGGGACAGGGAATTATGGCTACACCTTC
CASSYSGTGNYGYTF
>few|TRBV10-3|TRBD1|TRBJ2-7
TGTGCCATCAGTGAAGGACAGGGGTCCTCCTACGAGCAGTACTTC
CAISEGQGSSYEQYF
>.|TRBV2|TRBD1|TRBJ2-2
TGTGCCAGCGGAGGACAGGGTGGTTCCGGGGAGCTGTTTTTT
CASGGQGGSGELFF
>.|TRBV6-5|TRBD1|TRBJ1-6
TGTGCCAACCGGGACAGGGGAAATTCACCCCTCCACTTT
CANRDRGNSPLHF
>.|TRBV27|.|TRBJ1-6
TGTGCCAGCAGTTTATCTTCGGTATCTAATTCACCCCTCCACTTT
CASSLSSVSNSPLHF
>.|TRBV6-4|TRBD1|TRBJ2-1
TGTGCCAGCAAACAAGCCGGGACAGGGGCGTACAATGAGCAGTTCTTC
CASKQAGTGAYNEQFF
>.|TRBV12-5|TRBD2|TRBJ2-1
TGTGCTAGTGGTTTGGTATCTCTAGCGGGGGGGCGGATTGAGCAGTTCTTC
CASGLVSLAGGRIEQFF
>few|TRBV28|.|TRBJ1-1
TGTGCCAGCAGTTTAGAGAGGACTGAAGCTTTCTTT
CASSLERTEAFF
>.|TRBV15|.|TRBJ2-5
TGTGCCACCAGCAGAGATGTGGGGGGACAAGAGACCCAGTACTTC
CATSRDVGGQETQYF
>once|TRBV28|.|TRBJ1-1
TGTGCCAGCAGTCACCGGATTGAAGCTTTCTTT
CASSHRIEAFF
>.|TRBV14|TRBD1|TRBJ1-1
TGTGCCAGCTCCAGGGGGCCACGGGGGAGTACTGAAGCTTTCTTT
CASSRGPRGSTEAFF
>medium-sized|TRBV6-1|TRBD1|TRBJ1-2
TGTGCCAGCAGTGAAGCTGAGACAGGGGGCTATGGCTACACCTTC
CASSEAETGGYGYTF
>.|TRBV7-2|.|TRBJ2-5
TGTGCCAGCACCCTTGACTGGTACCAAGAGACCCAGTACTTC
CASTLDWYQETQYF
>.|TRBV9|.|TRBJ1-2
TGTGCCAGCTTCCGGGGGCCGGGGGGGGGCTATGGCTACACCTTC
CASFRGPGGGYGYTF
>few|TRBV21-1|.|TRBJ1-1
TGTGCCAGCAGCAAGGGGGCTTTCTTT
CASSKGAFF
>.|TRBV5-1|TRBD2|TRBJ2-7
TGCGCCAGCAGCATCGCTAGCGGGGGAAGTTACGAGCAGTACTTC
CASSIASGGSYEQYF
>.|TRBV9|TRBD1|TRBJ1-4
TGTGCCAGCAGCCGCCAGGGGGGGTCCTATAATGAAAAACTGTTTTTT
CASSRQGGSYNEKLFF
>.|TRBV4-2|TRBD2|TRBJ2-7
TGTGCCAGCAGCCAGCATCTAGCGGCTAGCTCCTACGAGCAGTACTTC
CASSQHLAASSYEQYF
>.|TRBV3-1/TRBV3-2|.|TRBJ1-3
TGTGCCAGCAGCCCGGCCGGAGTCCACACCATATATTTT
CASSPAGVHTIYF
>.|TRBV5-4|TRBD2|TRBJ2-3
TGTGCCAGCAGCTTTCTAGCGGGGCGCACAGATACGCAGTATTTT
CASSFLAGRTDTQYF
>.|TRBV12-3/TRBV12-4|TRBD1|TRBJ2-5
TGTGCCAGCAGTGACAGGGAAGAGACCCAGTACTTC
CASSDREETQYF
>.|TRBV28|TRBD1|TRBJ2-7
TGTGCCAGCAGTTTATGGTCAGGGGGATCCTACGAGCAGTACTTC
CASSLWSGGSYEQYF
>.|TRBV18|.|TRBJ2-3
TGTGCCAGCTCACCACAGGGTCAGACGCAGTATTTT
CASSPQGQTQYF
>.|TRBV5-1|TRBD1|TRBJ2-7
TGCGCCAGCAGCTTGATAGGGGGCGGATCCAACGAGCAGTACTTC
CASSLIGGGSNEQYF
>once|TRBV5-4|.|TRBJ2-1
TGTGCCAGCAGCTTGGGCAGGAATGAGCAGTTCTTC
CASSLGRNEQFF
>.|TRBV6-5|TRBD1|TRBJ2-7
TGTGCCAGCAGTGACTCGGGACAGGCCTACGAGCAGTACTTC
CASSDSGQAYEQYF
>.|TRBV11-2|.|TRBJ1-1
TGTGCCAGCAGCTTATTGACGAGGGGCCCAAAGGCTGGTACTGAAGCTTTCTTT
CASSLLTRGPKAGTEAFF
>.|TRBV19|.|TRBJ2-5
TGTGCCAGTAGTACCACCAGGTGGCGAGAGGAAGAGACCCAGTACTTC
CASSTTRWREEETQYF
>.|TRBV6-2/TRBV6-3|.|TRBJ2-6
TGTGCCAGCAGTTACTCGAGACAGAGTAACTCTGGGGCCAACGTCCTGACTTTC
CASSYSRQSNSGANVLTF
>few|TRBV29-1|TRBD1|TRBJ1-1
TGCAGCGTTGGGGGGACAGGAGGGACTGAAGCTTTCTTT
CSVGGTGGTEAFF
>.|TRBV5-1|.|TRBJ1-1
TGCGCCAGCAGCTTTTCAGGGTGGGGCACTGAAGCTTTCTTT
CASSFSGWGTEAFF
>.|TRBV12-3/TRBV12-4|.|TRBJ2-7
TGTGCCAGCAGTTTAGCGGCCTACGAGCAGTACTTC
CASSLAAYEQYF
>few|TRBV5-1|TRBD1|TRBJ2-7
TGCGCCAGCAGGTCACCGGGACAGGCCTACGAGCAGTACTTC
CASRSPGQAYEQYF
>.|TRBV19|.|TRBJ1-3
TGTGCCAGTACCGCGATCCCGCCGGGGGGGGCTGGAAACACCATATATTTT
CASTAIPPGGAGNTIYF
>.|TRBV5-6|.|TRBJ1-3
TGTGCCAGCAGCCCCCAACAGGGCAGGTCTGGAAACACCATATATTTT
CASSPQQGRSGNTIYF
>once|TRBV6-5|.|TRBJ2-5
TGTGCCAGCAGGAGAACAGAACAAGAGACCCAGTACTTC
CASRRTEQETQYF